These 30 T cell receptor beta chains were all obtained from the same sample, sequenced in a study of cytomegalovirus exposure and HLA in healthy donors. It was with 60 Vbeta and 13 Jbeta primers that the PCR ran. Sequencing used immunoSEQ multiplex PCR; TCRdb keeps in-frame clones, though not all of them. The top ten hold less than 2% of the sample, which has some 190,000 clones, about four fifths seen once. Sequences were obtained from PBMCs. The receptors derive from a man aged 35 to 55 in good health and CMV-seronegative.

The chain links TRBV4-3 to TRBJ1-2, with a weak D call TRBD1 (6 bases). With 2 bases removed from V and 0 bases from J, the gap between germline ends came to 13 bases. The CDR3 has 16 amino acids. CDR1 is LGHNA and CDR2 is YSLEER in the germline V gene. The CDR3 spells CASSQPGQRANYGYTF. The DNA of the CDR3 is TGCGCCAGCAGCCAACCAGGACAGAGAGCTAACTATGGCTACACCTTC.

The chain has TRBV5-8 and TRBJ2-7; possible D gene TRBD1, 6 bases. From germline, CDR1 is SGHTS and CDR2 YDEGEE. V was cut by 7 bases and J by 4 bases, with 18 bases left in between. This CDR3 spans 14 amino acids. As DNA, the CDR3 is TGTGCCAGCGCTCAAACAGGGCAGGGTTACGAGCAGTACTTC. Translation gives CASAQTGQGYEQYF.

The V gene is TRBV5-4, the J gene TRBJ2-7; D remains unclear. CDR1 is SGHNT and CDR2 is YYREEE in the germline V gene (reference sequence). This CDR3 is 14 amino acids long. V was pared by 3 bases and J by 0 bases, with 10 bases between. The CDR3 DNA reads as TGTGCCAGCAGCTGGTACAGATCCTCCTACGAGCAGTACTTC. It specifies CASSWYRSSYEQYF.

This sequence joins TRBV7-2 and TRBJ2-1; D may be TRBD1 (6 bases). CDR3 length equals 12 residues. Germline CDR1 and CDR2: SGHTA and FQGNSA. Trimming stripped 5 bases from V and 7 bases from J, with 9 bases between. The CDR3 sequence is CASSRQVNEQFF. The CDR3 bases are TGTGCCAGCAGCCGACAGGTAAATGAGCAGTTCTTC. The full variable domain, completed using reference TRBV7-2 and TRBJ2-1, is GAGVSQSPSNKVTEKGKDVELRCDPISGHTALYWYRQSLGQGLEFLIYFQGNSAPDKSGLPSDRFSAERTGGSVSTLTIQRTQQEDSAVYLCASSRQVNEQFFGPGTRLTVL.

The chain uses TRBV18 and TRBJ1-4, with a possible D match to TRBD1 (6 bases). This CDR3 comprises 13 residues. Germline loops: CDR1 KGHSH, CDR2 LQKENI. V lost 6 bases and J 5 bases, leaving 10 bases between the germline ends. CDR3 in DNA: TGTGCCAGCTCTCGGGGGGCGAATGAAAAACTGTTTTTT. Translation gives CASSRGANEKLFF.

CDR3 nucleotide sequence: TGTGCCAGCAGTACTTCTCGACTGAACACCGGGGAGCTGTTTTTT. This sequence encodes CASSTSRLNTGELFF. The rearrangement joins TRBV2 to TRBJ2-2; D gene uncertain. The length of the CDR3 is 15 residues. Trimming stripped 5 bases from V and 1 base from J, with 11 bases between. From germline, CDR1 is SNHLY and CDR2 FYNNEI.

This chain links TRBV11-1 with TRBJ2-3; 9 bases are shared with TRBD2. The CDR3 runs to 15 residues. V gave up 4 bases and J gave up 4 bases; unmatched junction bases: 6. Germline CDR1 SGHAT, CDR2 FQDESV (reference sequence). The CDR3 reads CASSYPAGGADTQYF. The CDR3 nucleotides read TGTGCCAGCAGCTATCCAGCGGGAGGTGCAGATACGCAGTATTTT.

This clone was seen just once. V usage is TRBV7-6 and J usage is TRBJ1-1, with 7 bases lining up with TRBD1. The germline V gene has CDR1 SGHVS and CDR2 FNYEAQ. V trimming: 0 bases; J trimming: 5 bases; junction bases outside the gene matches: 6. The CDR3 loop spans 15 amino acids. The CDR3 DNA reads as TGTGCCAGCAGCTTAGCGTTACAGGGGAGGACTGAAGCTTTCTTT. This gives the protein CASSLALQGRTEAFF.

The rearrangement uses TRBV30 and TRBJ1-1, with D perhaps matching TRBD1 (6 bases). In germline, CDR1 is GTSNPN, CDR2 SVGIG (reference sequence). Trimming took 2 bases from V and 0 from J, leaving 16 bases between them. The length of the CDR3 is 16 residues. CDR3 amino acids: CAWSIMGQGMNTEAFF. For the CDR3, the DNA is TGTGCCTGGAGTATCATGGGACAAGGAATGAACACTGAAGCTTTCTTT. Drawing the rest from reference TRBV30 and TRBJ1-1, the complete variable domain is SQTIHQWPATLVQPVGSPLSLECTVEGTSNPNLYWYRQAAGRGLQLLFYSVGIGQISSEVPQNLSASRPQDRQFILSSKKLLLSDSGFYLCAWSIMGQGMNTEAFFGQGTRLTVV.

The V call is TRBV5-4, the J call TRBJ2-7; D may be TRBD1 (7 bases). The V gene lost 4 bases and the J gene lost 3 bases, with 20 bases spanning the gap. CDR3 length equals 16 residues. From germline, CDR1 is SGHNT and CDR2 YYREEE (reference sequence). The CDR3 nucleotides are TGTGCCAGCAGCCCCGCGGGACAGTCCTCCCTCTACGAGCAGTACTTC. The encoded protein is CASSPAGQSSLYEQYF.

The chain uses TRBV6-6 and TRBJ1-1; D is unresolved. CDR3 length: 11 residues. The V end was cut by 6 bases, the J end by 10 bases, with 12 bases between. CDR1 MNHNY and CDR2 SVGAGI come from the germline V gene (reference sequence). Written as DNA, the CDR3 is TGTGCCAGCAGCTATCTCCGTGGAGCTTTCTTT. It encodes CASSYLRGAFF.

The chain couples TRBV5-6 to TRBJ2-6; no reliable D call. Germline V gene sequence: CDR1 SGHDT, CDR2 YYEEEE. With 0 bases removed from V and 4 bases from J, the gap between germline ends came to 8 bases. This CDR3 comprises 15 residues. The CDR3 nucleotides read TGTGCCAGCAGCTTGGGGGCTGGCGGGGCCAACGTCCTGACTTTC. Translating it yields CASSLGAGGANVLTF.

CDR3 bases: TGTGCCAGCAGCTACGGAGGTCTGCCTCAGTACAATGAGCAGTTCTTC. This encodes CASSYGGLPQYNEQFF. The chain carries TRBV7-3 and TRBJ2-1; TRBD2 might be the D (5 bases). This CDR3 comprises 16 residues. Trimming removed 4 bases from V and 4 bases from J, with 17 bases in between. Per the germline V gene, CDR1 is SGHTA and CDR2 is FQGTGA.

The chain employs TRBV15 and TRBJ2-1; 10 bases are a match to TRBD1. The junction had 14 bases not matched to a gene; V was cut back by 3 bases and J by 9 bases. From germline, CDR1 is LNHNV and CDR2 YYDKDF (reference sequence). CDR3 length: 17 amino acids. CDR3 in amino acids: CATSRKRPGQGHGEQFF. The CDR3 nucleotides are TGTGCCACCAGCAGGAAAAGACCGGGACAGGGGCACGGTGAGCAGTTCTTC.

The chain combines TRBV6-1 with TRBJ1-3; D unclear. Trimming removed 5 bases at V and 2 bases at J, with 10 bases between. Germline V gene data show CDR1 as MNHNS and CDR2 as SASEGT. The CDR3 is 14 residues long. This CDR3 reads CASSPGFAGNTIYF. CDR3 DNA sequence: TGTGCCAGCAGTCCGGGGTTCGCTGGAAACACCATATATTTT.

CDR3: CASSLGTSGGAVTDTQYF. The CDR3 DNA sequence: TGTGCCAGCAGCTTGGGGACTAGCGGGGGGGCCGTAACAGATACGCAGTATTTT. The genes are TRBV5-4 and TRBJ2-3, with 15 positions matching TRBD2. The CDR3 sequence is 18 residues long. CDR1 SGHNT and CDR2 YYREEE come from the germline V gene (reference sequence). V was clipped by 0 bases and J by 3 bases; unmatched bases: 5.

The chain joins TRBV20-1 to TRBJ2-3, with TRBD2 as a possible D gene (5 bases). The CDR3 contains 11 residues. The germline gives CDR1 DFQATT, CDR2 SNEGSKA (reference sequence). V was shortened by 6 bases and J by 4 bases, with 8 bases between the two germline ends. CDR3 coding DNA: TGCAGTGCCGGGGTTCCAGATACGCAGTATTTT. It is translated as CSAGVPDTQYF.

The rearrangement joins TRBV7-3 to TRBJ2-3, with a tentative D call TRBD2 (6 bases). The germline V gene encodes CDR1 SGHTA and CDR2 FQGTGA. V was cut by 5 bases and J by 3 bases, with 15 bases left in between. The CDR3 length is 15 residues. CDR3 coding DNA: TGTGCCAGCAGCCTTATGGGGGGTCTGACAGATACGCAGTATTTT. Protein: CASSLMGGLTDTQYF.

The chain links TRBV5-6 to TRBJ1-2; D remains unclear. Per germline, CDR1 SGHDT and CDR2 YYEEEE. Trimming cost V 3 bases and J 8 bases, with 20 bases left between them. The CDR3 is made up of 15 amino acids. The CDR3 DNA reads as TGTGCCAGCAGCTCCCCGGGAGGGAAGCTGATCGGCTACACCTTC. This sequence encodes CASSSPGGKLIGYTF.

The chain links TRBV5-1 to TRBJ2-7; D perhaps matches TRBD2 (6 bases). Germline V gene sequence: CDR1 SGHRS, CDR2 YFSETQ. Trimming left V 0 bases short and J 0 bases short, with 19 bases between. The CDR3 runs 18 residues. Here the CDR3 DNA reads TGCGCCAGCAGCTTGGTGGGGACTCCCAGGGCGAGCTCCTACGAGCAGTACTTC. Protein sequence: CASSLVGTPRASSYEQYF.

The genes are TRBV5-5 and TRBJ2-1, with 8 bases lining up with TRBD2. V dropped 2 bases and J dropped 1; count of bases not matched to a gene: 5. From germline, CDR1 is SGHKS and CDR2 YYEKEE (reference sequence). The CDR3 is 16 amino acids. The chain's CDR3 is CASSFLTSGSYNEQFF. CDR3 nucleotide sequence: TGTGCCAGCAGCTTTCTTACTAGCGGATCCTACAATGAGCAGTTCTTC.

This clone came up a few times. The J gene is TRBJ1-2, the V gene TRBV5-1; D possibly corresponds to TRBD1 (5 bases). The CDR3 contains 13 residues. Germline V gene sequence: CDR1 SGHRS, CDR2 YFSETQ. V lost 2 bases and J 8 bases, leaving 13 bases between the germline ends. The CDR3 region has the DNA TGCGCCAGCAGCTTCCTAACAGGTAGCGGCTACACCTTC. It encodes CASSFLTGSGYTF.

This sequence joins TRBV25-1 and TRBJ2-1; the match to TRBD2 covers 12 bases. Germline CDR1 reads MGHDK; CDR2 reads SYGVNS. Germline trimming cut 6 bases from V and 0 bases from J; bases unmatched to any gene: 3. The CDR3 spans 16 residues. The CDR3 bases are TGTGCCAGCAGCGGGGGACTAGCGGGCTCCTACAATGAGCAGTTCTTC. Protein sequence: CASSGGLAGSYNEQFF.

V is TRBV7-2 and J is TRBJ2-2; the match to TRBD2 covers 7 bases. Trimming cost V 0 bases and J 1 base; bases outside gene matches: 8. In germline, CDR1 is SGHTA, CDR2 FQGNSA. This CDR3 contains 18 residues. CDR3 bases: TGTGCCAGCAGCTTAGCGATGGGGGGGGTCGGGAACACCGGGGAGCTGTTTTTT. This codes for CASSLAMGGVGNTGELFF.

The chain recombines TRBV7-9 with TRBJ2-1; D is unclear. V was trimmed by 3 bases and J by 4 bases, leaving 4 bases between them. CDR3 length: 12 residues. The germline V gene encodes CDR1 SEHNR and CDR2 FQNEAQ (reference sequence). The DNA for the CDR3 is TGTGCCAGCAGCTTCGGGTACAATGAGCAGTTCTTC. It yields the protein CASSFGYNEQFF.

This chain joins TRBV30 and TRBJ2-7; 7 positions match TRBD1. CDR1 is GTSNPN, CDR2 SVGIG, per germline (reference sequence). The CDR3 loop spans 14 amino acids. Losses at the gene ends were 4 bases for V and 0 bases for J; bases not matched to a gene: 6. CDR3 coding DNA: TGTGCCTGGACTACTGGGACAGCCTCCTACGAGCAGTACTTC. This codes for CAWTTGTASYEQYF.

V and J are TRBV4-3 and TRBJ2-3; 9 nucleotides match TRBD2. The CDR3 contains 16 residues. V shed 0 bases, J shed 6 bases, and the junction held 7 bases outside the gene matches. The V gene's germline CDR1 is LGHNA and CDR2 YSLEER. DNA for the CDR3: TGCGCCAGCAGCCAAGATTTCGCGGGAGGGCCGGATACGCAGTATTTT. Translating it yields CASSQDFAGGPDTQYF.

V gene TRBV4-3 combines with J gene TRBJ1-4; 7 positions agree with TRBD1. The germline V gene encodes CDR1 LGHNA and CDR2 YSLEER. Trimming took 2 bases from V and 1 from J; bases not matched to a gene: 1. This CDR3 has 15 residues. DNA for the CDR3: TGCGCCAGCAGCCAACACAGGGGAACTAATGAAAAACTGTTTTTT. Translating gives CASSQHRGTNEKLFF.

The chain employs TRBV6-5 and TRBJ2-5, with 10 bases that match TRBD2. This CDR3 has 15 residues. Germline V gene sequence: CDR1 MNHEY, CDR2 SVGAGI. V gave up 4 bases and J gave up 4 bases; unmatched junction bases: 6. The CDR3 coding sequence is TGTGCCAGCAGTTCTAAGCGGGGGGGCTTAGAGACCCAGTACTTC. Amino acid sequence: CASSSKRGGLETQYF.

This chain uses TRBV19 with TRBJ2-7; 9 bases are a match to TRBD1. Germline V CDR1 and CDR2: LNHDA, SQIVND (reference sequence). The CDR3 has 16 amino acids. V lost 6 bases and J lost 1; bases outside the gene matches: 10. CDR3 nucleotide sequence: TGTGCCAGTAGCCGTGATACCGGGACAGGGTCCTACGAGCAGTACTTC. Translated: CASSRDTGTGSYEQYF.